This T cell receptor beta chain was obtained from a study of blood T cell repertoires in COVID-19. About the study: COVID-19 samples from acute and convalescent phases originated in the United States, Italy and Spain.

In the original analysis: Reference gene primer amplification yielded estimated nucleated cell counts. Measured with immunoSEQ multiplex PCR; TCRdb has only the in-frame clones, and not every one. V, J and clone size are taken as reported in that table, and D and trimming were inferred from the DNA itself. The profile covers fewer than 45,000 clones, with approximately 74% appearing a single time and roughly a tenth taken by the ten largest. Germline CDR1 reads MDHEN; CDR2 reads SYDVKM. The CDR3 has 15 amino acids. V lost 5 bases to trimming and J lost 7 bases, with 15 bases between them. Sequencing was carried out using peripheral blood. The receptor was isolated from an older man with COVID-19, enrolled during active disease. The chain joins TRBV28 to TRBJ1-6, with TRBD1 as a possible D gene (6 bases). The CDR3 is CASSPTGRVNSPLHF. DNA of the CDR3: TGTGCCAGCAGTCCCACAGGGCGCGTCAATTCACCCCTCCACTTT. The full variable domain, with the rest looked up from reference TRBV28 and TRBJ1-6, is DVKVTQSSRYLVKRTGEKVFLECVQDMDHENMFWYRQDPGLGLRLIYFSYDVKMKEKGDIPEGYSVSREKKERFSLILESASTNQTSMYLCASSPTGRVNSPLHFGNGTRLTVT.